A selection of T cell receptor beta chains follows, all from one sample in a study of identical twins. TCRdb re-called the 5' RACE reads through MiXCR, storing one row per CDR3 protein. Of fewer than 650,000 distinct CDR3 sequences in the sample, around 7.4% are singletons; the top ten hold around 1.6%. This same sample was also part of a study on yellow fever vaccine responses in identical twins.

Sequenced material: PBMCs. Receptor source: a woman aged 18-29 years in good health. Both conserved end residues are part of each CDR3. The D gene is left open where the match is weak. For some rows the clone size is stated as once, few or many, or as a class when expanded; others skip it.

15	TRBV9	.	TRBJ1-4	many	TGTGCCAGCAGCGTAGGGGGTGCAACTAATGAAAAACTGTTTTTT	CASSVGGATNEKLFF
16	TRBV20-1	.	TRBJ2-3	.	TGCAGTGCTAGCTTGGGGTCTCCTAGGGGGTCAGATACGCAGTATTTT	CSASLGSPRGSDTQYF
15	TRBV2	TRBD2	TRBJ2-1	few	TGTGCCAGCAGGGCTCTCGGGACTAGTTCCAATGAGCAGTTCTTC	CASRALGTSSNEQFF
15	TRBV18	.	TRBJ1-5	few	TGTGCCAGCTCACCGAACTCGGCGGGCAATCAGCCCCAGCATTTT	CASSPNSAGNQPQHF
15	TRBV4-2	.	TRBJ1-1	few	TGTGCCAGCAGCCAAGAGGACCGCTTGAACACTGAAGCTTTCTTT	CASSQEDRLNTEAFF
13	TRBV24-1	TRBD1	TRBJ2-1	many	TGTGCCACCACTGAGACAGGGGACAATGAGCAGTTCTTC	CATTETGDNEQFF
14	TRBV12-3/TRBV12-4	TRBD2	TRBJ2-1	many	TGTGCCAGCAGTTTTGGACTAGCGGGGATGGAGCAGTTCTTC	CASSFGLAGMEQFF
14	TRBV5-1	.	TRBJ2-3	many	TGCGCCAGCAGCTTGGGTGGTAACCCAGATACGCAGTATTTT	CASSLGGNPDTQYF
15	TRBV15	TRBD2	TRBJ2-7	many	TGTGCCACCAGCAGAGCGAGCGGGAGAGGGTACGAGCAGTACTTC	CATSRASGRGYEQYF
14	TRBV19	TRBD1	TRBJ1-2	many	TGTGCCAGTAGTCCCCCGGGACAGCTCTATGGCTACACCTTC	CASSPPGQLYGYTF
14	TRBV18	.	TRBJ2-1	.	TGTGCCAGCTCACCCACCTTGGGGATCGGTGAGCAGTTCTTC	CASSPTLGIGEQFF
16	TRBV7-8	.	TRBJ2-1	many	TGTGCCAGCAGCTCCCGATCGGCAATGATGTACAATGAGCAGTTCTTC	CASSSRSAMMYNEQFF
15	TRBV12-3/TRBV12-4	.	TRBJ1-6	many	TGTGCCAGCAGTTTAGCAGGGTGGAATAATTCACCCCTCCACTTT	CASSLAGWNNSPLHF
13	TRBV12-3/TRBV12-4	.	TRBJ2-1	few	TGTGCCAGCAGTTTAGATTGGAAGTATGAGCAGTTCTTC	CASSLDWKYEQFF
14	TRBV10-3	TRBD1	TRBJ2-7	.	TGTGCCATCAGTGAGGACAGGGGGCTGTACGAGCAGTACTTC	CAISEDRGLYEQYF
14	TRBV7-3	.	TRBJ1-6	many	TGTGCCAGCAGTCGACAGCACTTAGATTCACCCCTCCACTTT	CASSRQHLDSPLHF
16	TRBV7-2	TRBD2	TRBJ2-5	.	TGTGCCAGCAGCTTCGGACTAGGCCTGAGAGAGGAGACCCAGTACTTC	CASSFGLGLREETQYF
20	TRBV10-2	.	TRBJ2-3	.	TGCGCCAGCGCAACCTTTTTTAGCGCCCAGGGCTCCCCTAGCACAGATACGCAGTATTTT	CASATFFSAQGSPSTDTQYF
14	TRBV12-3/TRBV12-4	TRBD2	TRBJ2-5	few	TGTGCCAGCAGTGGGGGGGTCCGGCGGGAGACCCAGTACTTC	CASSGGVRRETQYF
13	TRBV20-1	TRBD2	TRBJ2-3	.	TGCAGTGCTAGTGAGGCGGGGGGATTCACGCAGTATTTT	CSASEAGGFTQYF
15	TRBV5-1	.	TRBJ2-3	many	TGCGCCAGCAGCTTGGCTCTTCTGATGACAGATACGCAGTATTTT	CASSLALLMTDTQYF
13	TRBV5-6	.	TRBJ2-1	many	TGTGCCAGCAGCAAGAGCTCCTACAATGAGCAGTTCTTC	CASSKSSYNEQFF
13	TRBV25-1	.	TRBJ2-2	many	TGTGCCAGCAGTCGCCAGGGTATCGGGGAGCTGTTTTTT	CASSRQGIGELFF
13	TRBV3-1	.	TRBJ1-1	many	TGTGCCAGCAGCCAACGAAGGAACACTGAAGCTTTCTTT	CASSQRRNTEAFF
14	TRBV20-1	TRBD1	TRBJ1-1	.	TGCAGTGCTAGAGATGCAGGGGGAGGTACTGAAGCTTTCTTT	CSARDAGGGTEAFF
15	TRBV25-1	.	TRBJ1-2	few	TGTGCCAGCAGTGAGTGGGGCAGGGAAATCTATGGCTACACCTTC	CASSEWGREIYGYTF
15	TRBV12-3/TRBV12-4	.	TRBJ2-2	many	TGTGCCAGCAGCCCCGGCAGGGGGAACACCGGGGAGCTGTTTTTT	CASSPGRGNTGELFF
15	TRBV7-9	.	TRBJ2-3	.	TGTGCCAGCAGCTGGGGGACTTTCGGCACAGATACGCAGTATTTT	CASSWGTFGTDTQYF
15	TRBV5-1	.	TRBJ2-7	.	TGCGCCAGCAGCGCGGGGACAGCACAGGGCTACGAGCAGTACTTC	CASSAGTAQGYEQYF
16	TRBV4-2	.	TRBJ2-3	.	TGTGCCAGCAGCCCTGGGCTCTTGGTTCCGACAGATACGCAGTATTTT	CASSPGLLVPTDTQYF
13	TRBV20-1	TRBD2	TRBJ2-1	many	TGCAGTGCGGGGAGGACTAGCCACAATGAGCAGTTCTTC	CSAGRTSHNEQFF
13	TRBV3-1	.	TRBJ2-2	many	TGTGCCAGCAGCACAAACACCCCCGGGGAGCTGTTTTTT	CASSTNTPGELFF
15	TRBV28	TRBD2	TRBJ2-1	.	TGTGCCAGCAGAGGGGGACTAGCGGCCTACAATGAGCAGTTCTTC	CASRGGLAAYNEQFF
15	TRBV6-1	TRBD1	TRBJ1-1	few	TGTGCCAGCAGTGTTAGTAATACAGGGGGCACTGAAGCTTTCTTT	CASSVSNTGGTEAFF
14	TRBV20-1	.	TRBJ1-6	.	TGCAGTGCCATACCTTCCGAATATAATTCACCCCTCCACTTT	CSAIPSEYNSPLHF
12	TRBV10-3	.	TRBJ2-2	few	TGTGCCTCCCAGGTTGGCACCGGGGAGCTGTTTTTT	CASQVGTGELFF
17	TRBV7-9	.	TRBJ2-1	few	TGTGCCAGCAGCTTAAGGGTGGGTGGGGAAGCGGACAATGAGCAGTTCTTC	CASSLRVGGEADNEQFF
17	TRBV18	.	TRBJ1-1	.	TGTGCCAGCTCACCCCCGTTCCTGGGAGGGCAGAACACTGAAGCTTTCTTT	CASSPPFLGGQNTEAFF
13	TRBV29-1	TRBD1	TRBJ1-2	.	TGCAGCGGTACAGGGGGAGCAAACTATGGCTACACCTTC	CSGTGGANYGYTF
13	TRBV28	TRBD1	TRBJ2-7	.	TGTGCCAGCAGTTTCAGGGGGCATCACGAGCAGTACTTC	CASSFRGHHEQYF
18	TRBV6-1	TRBD2	TRBJ2-7	many	TGTGCCAGCAGTGACGGGACTAGCGGGAGTAGGGGCCGAGGGGAGCAGTACTTC	CASSDGTSGSRGRGEQYF
15	TRBV18	TRBD2	TRBJ2-1	few	TGTGCCAGCTCCACGGGACTAGCGGGAGTGGATGAGCAGTTCTTC	CASSTGLAGVDEQFF
12	TRBV29-1	.	TRBJ2-7	few	TGCAGCGTTACAAGAGACAACTACGAGCAGTACTTC	CSVTRDNYEQYF
19	TRBV14	.	TRBJ2-6	few	TGTGCCAGCAGCCAAGTACGTGGGCTTCGAGGCTCTGGGGCCAACGTCCTGACTTTC	CASSQVRGLRGSGANVLTF
14	TRBV20-1	.	TRBJ1-5	.	TGCAGTGCCCCCTTAGGGGTTAGCAATCAGCCCCAGCATTTT	CSAPLGVSNQPQHF
14	TRBV6-2/TRBV6-3	TRBD1	TRBJ2-7	few	TGTGCCAGCAGTTACTCGGGACAGGGGAACGAGCAGTACTTC	CASSYSGQGNEQYF
15	TRBV7-6	.	TRBJ2-2	few	TGTGCCAGCAGCTTAGGGCAGAGGAGGGCCGGGGAGCTGTTTTTT	CASSLGQRRAGELFF
14	TRBV20-1	.	TRBJ2-4	few	TGCAGTGCACGAGAGGCCCTAGCCAAAAACATTCAGTACTTC	CSAREALAKNIQYF
12	TRBV20-1	.	TRBJ1-1	many	TGCAGTGCAGTTCTCATGAACACTGAAGCTTTCTTT	CSAVLMNTEAFF
18	TRBV10-3	.	TRBJ1-6	few	TGTGCCGTCCTCCGAGGGGGAGATCGGAGCTCCTATAATTCACCCCTCCACTTT	CAVLRGGDRSSYNSPLHF
13	TRBV7-3	.	TRBJ2-7	.	TGTGCCAGCAGCTCGGGACCCAGCGACGAGCAGTACTTC	CASSSGPSDEQYF
15	TRBV10-3	.	TRBJ1-1	many	TGTGCCATCAGTGAGTCGACTCGGGGAGGCACTGAAGCTTTCTTT	CAISESTRGGTEAFF
16	TRBV7-9	.	TRBJ1-2	.	TGTGCCAGCAGCGACTCGGGGGGCGCCCGGGACTATGGCTACACCTTC	CASSDSGGARDYGYTF
12	TRBV7-2	TRBD1	TRBJ2-5	few	TGTGCCAGCAGCTTAGTACAGGGGCGGGAGTACTTC	CASSLVQGREYF
14	TRBV12-3/TRBV12-4	.	TRBJ1-5	.	TGTGCCAGCAGGAAGGGCGGGGGAGGTCAGCCCCAGCATTTT	CASRKGGGGQPQHF
13	TRBV29-1	.	TRBJ2-1	few	TGCAGCGTTGGAGACAGACAGTGGGATGAGCAGTTCTTC	CSVGDRQWDEQFF
15	TRBV4-2	.	TRBJ1-6	few	TGTGCCAGCAGCCAAACAGAGGGCAGCAATTCACCCCTCCACTTT	CASSQTEGSNSPLHF
15	TRBV5-1	.	TRBJ1-6	.	TGCGCCAGCAGCTTGAACGGGGCACGTAATTCACCCCTCCACTTT	CASSLNGARNSPLHF
13	TRBV20-1	.	TRBJ1-5	.	TGCAGTGCTAGGGGAGCGGCCAATCAGCCCCAGCATTTT	CSARGAANQPQHF
20	TRBV7-8	.	TRBJ2-2	few	TGTGCCAGCAGCTTAGTACAGTCCCTTAAAGACCGAATGGGCACCGGGGAGCTGTTTTTT	CASSLVQSLKDRMGTGELFF